This T cell receptor beta chain was obtained from a study of blood T cell repertoires in COVID-19. As for the study in general: Samples came from the United States, Italy and Spain, spanning acute and convalescent COVID-19. Nucleic acid was either cDNA or gDNA, and it came from T cells, B-cell-depleted T cells, or PBMCs.

Study processing details: Estimated nucleated cell counts came from reference gene primer amplification. The method was immunoSEQ multiplex PCR; TCRdb's version includes in-frame clones alone and lacks a portion of them. The D gene and trimming were derived from the DNA, and the V and J assignments and clone size from that table. The data hold more than 300,000 clones, with more than 75% observed a single time. This CDR3 is 13 amino acids long. Germline CDR1 is SGHVS and CDR2 is FQNEAQ. V gave up 1 base and J gave up 9 bases, with 12 bases separating them. This TCR derives from a young woman who had recovered from COVID-19. Sequenced: peripheral blood. This chain joins TRBV7-8 and TRBJ2-5; the D is unclear. In DNA form, the CDR3 reads TGTGCCAGCAGCTTAGGCCTCGGGTCTCCCCAGTACTTC. Amino acid sequence: CASSLGLGSPQYF.